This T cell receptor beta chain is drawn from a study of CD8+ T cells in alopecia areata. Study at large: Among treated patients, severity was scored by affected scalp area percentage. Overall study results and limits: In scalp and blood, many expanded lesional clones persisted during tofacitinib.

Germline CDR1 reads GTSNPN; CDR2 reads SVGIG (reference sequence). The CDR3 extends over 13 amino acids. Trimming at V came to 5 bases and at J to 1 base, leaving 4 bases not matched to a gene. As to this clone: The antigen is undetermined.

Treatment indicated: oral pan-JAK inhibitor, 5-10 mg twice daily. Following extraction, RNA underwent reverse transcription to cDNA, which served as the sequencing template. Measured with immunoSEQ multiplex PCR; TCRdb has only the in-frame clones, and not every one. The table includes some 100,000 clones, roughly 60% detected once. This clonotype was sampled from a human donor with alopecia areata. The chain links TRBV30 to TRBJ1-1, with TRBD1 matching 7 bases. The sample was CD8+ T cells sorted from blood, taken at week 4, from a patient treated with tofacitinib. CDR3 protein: CAWDRDGNTEAFF. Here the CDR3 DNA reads TGTGCCTGGGACAGGGATGGGAACACTGAAGCTTTCTTT.